This TCR beta chain was obtained from a study of blood T cell repertoires in COVID-19. Profiling relied on immunoSEQ multiplex PCR, and the TCRdb table lists in-frame clones only, not all of them. Of about 230,000 clones listed, about 83% are singletons. The CDR3 covers 14 residues. V dropped 4 bases and J dropped 9; count of bases not matched to a gene: 6. Germline values: CDR1 KGHSH, CDR2 LQKENI. The sequence was obtained from a middle-aged man with active or convalescent COVID-19. Sequencing input: peripheral blood. The chain links TRBV18 to TRBJ1-6; TRBD1 matches at 7 bases. The CDR3 spells CASSRDSRTSPLHF. CDR3 coding DNA: TGTGCCAGCTCACGGGACAGCCGAACTTCACCCCTCCACTTT. Using reference TRBV18 and TRBJ1-6 for the parts outside the CDR3, the full variable domain is NAGVMQNPRHLVRRRGQEARLRCSPMKGHSHVYWYRQLPEEGLKFMVYLQKENIIDESGMPKERFSAEFPKEGPSILRIQQVVRGDSAAYFCASSRDSRTSPLHFGNGTRLTVT.